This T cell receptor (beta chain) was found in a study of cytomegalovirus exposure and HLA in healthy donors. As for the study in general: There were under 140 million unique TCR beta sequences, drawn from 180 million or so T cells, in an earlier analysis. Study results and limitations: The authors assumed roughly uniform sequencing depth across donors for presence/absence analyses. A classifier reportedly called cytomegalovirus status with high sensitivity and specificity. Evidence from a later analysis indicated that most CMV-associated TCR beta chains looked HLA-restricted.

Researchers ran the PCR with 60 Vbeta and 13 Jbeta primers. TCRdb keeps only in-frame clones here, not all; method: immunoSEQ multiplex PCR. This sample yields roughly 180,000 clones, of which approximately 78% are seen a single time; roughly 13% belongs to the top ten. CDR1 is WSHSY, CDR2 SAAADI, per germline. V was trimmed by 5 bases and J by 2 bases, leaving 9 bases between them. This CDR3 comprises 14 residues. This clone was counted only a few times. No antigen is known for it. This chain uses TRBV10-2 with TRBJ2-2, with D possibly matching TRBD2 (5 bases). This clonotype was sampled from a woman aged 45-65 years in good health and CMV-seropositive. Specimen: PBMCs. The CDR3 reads CASSPGFNTGELFF. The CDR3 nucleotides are TGCGCCAGCAGTCCGGGATTTAACACCGGGGAGCTGTTTTTT.